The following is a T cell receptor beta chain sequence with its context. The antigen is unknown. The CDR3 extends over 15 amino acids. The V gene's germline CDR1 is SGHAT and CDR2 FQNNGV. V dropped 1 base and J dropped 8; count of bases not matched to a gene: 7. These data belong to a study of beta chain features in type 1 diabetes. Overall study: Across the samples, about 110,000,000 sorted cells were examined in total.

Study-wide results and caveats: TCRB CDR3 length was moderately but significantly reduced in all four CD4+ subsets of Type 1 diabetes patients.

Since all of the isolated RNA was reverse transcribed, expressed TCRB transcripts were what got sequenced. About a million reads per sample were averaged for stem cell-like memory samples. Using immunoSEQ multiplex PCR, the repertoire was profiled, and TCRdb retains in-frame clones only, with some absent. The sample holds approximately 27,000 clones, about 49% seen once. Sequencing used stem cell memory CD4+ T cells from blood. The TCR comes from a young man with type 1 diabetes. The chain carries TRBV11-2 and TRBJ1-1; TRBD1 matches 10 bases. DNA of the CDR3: TGTGCCAGCAGCTTAGTAAGGACAGGGGGGCCCGAAGCTTTCTTT. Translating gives CASSLVRTGGPEAFF.